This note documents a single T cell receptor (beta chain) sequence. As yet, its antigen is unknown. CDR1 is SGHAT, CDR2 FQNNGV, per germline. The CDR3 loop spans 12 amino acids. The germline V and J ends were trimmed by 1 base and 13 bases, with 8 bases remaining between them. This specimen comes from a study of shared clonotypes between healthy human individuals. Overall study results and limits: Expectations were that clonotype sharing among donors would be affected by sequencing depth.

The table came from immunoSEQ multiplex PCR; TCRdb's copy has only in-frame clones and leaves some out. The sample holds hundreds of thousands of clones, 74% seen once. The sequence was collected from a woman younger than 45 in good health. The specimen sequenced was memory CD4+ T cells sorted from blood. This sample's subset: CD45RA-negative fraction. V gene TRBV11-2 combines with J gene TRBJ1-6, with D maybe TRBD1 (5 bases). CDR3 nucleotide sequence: TGTGCCAGCAGCTTAGCGGGACTTCCCCTCCACTTT. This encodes CASSLAGLPLHF.